This paragraph covers one T cell receptor beta chain sequence. Its antigen remains unidentified. This specimen comes from a study of graft-versus-host responses after intestinal transplantation. Study-level information: All recipients were given anti-thymocyte globulin induction, and tacrolimus and steroids were then administered for three to four years.

The CDR3 totals 14 residues. V gave up 10 bases and J gave up 3 bases, with 19 bases separating them. From germline, CDR1 is MGHDK and CDR2 SYGVNS. The table came from immunoSEQ multiplex PCR; TCRdb's copy has only in-frame clones and leaves some out. The table includes 80,000 to 90,000 clones, around 90% detected once. Findings of the study overall: In patients with graft-donor T cell macrochimerism, allograft graft-versus-host to host-versus-graft clonal ratios were high. Recipient marrow showed GvH clones, some seen first in ileum or blood.

The source is a human donor who received an intestinal transplant. The chain uses TRBV25-1 and TRBJ2-7; tentative D call: TRBD2 (5 bases). The specimen was unstimulated CD4+ T cells sorted from spleen or lymph node cells, collected before intestinal transplant. The CDR3 region is CATSLSGSNYEQYF. Written as DNA, the CDR3 is TGTGCCACCTCCCTATCGGGGTCAAACTACGAGCAGTACTTC.